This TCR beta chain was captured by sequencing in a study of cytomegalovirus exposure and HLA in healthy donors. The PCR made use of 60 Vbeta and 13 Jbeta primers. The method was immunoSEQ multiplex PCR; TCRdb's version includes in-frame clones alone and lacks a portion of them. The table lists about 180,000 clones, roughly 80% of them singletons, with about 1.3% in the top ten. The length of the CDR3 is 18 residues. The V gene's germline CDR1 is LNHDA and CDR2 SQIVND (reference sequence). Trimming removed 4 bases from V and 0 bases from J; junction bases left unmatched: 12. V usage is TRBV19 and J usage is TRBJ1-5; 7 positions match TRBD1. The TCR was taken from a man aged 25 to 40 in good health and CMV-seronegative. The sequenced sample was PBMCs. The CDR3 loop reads CASSTTGDLSYSNQPQHF. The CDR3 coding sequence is TGTGCCAGTAGTACTACAGGGGACCTATCATATAGCAATCAGCCCCAGCATTTT.